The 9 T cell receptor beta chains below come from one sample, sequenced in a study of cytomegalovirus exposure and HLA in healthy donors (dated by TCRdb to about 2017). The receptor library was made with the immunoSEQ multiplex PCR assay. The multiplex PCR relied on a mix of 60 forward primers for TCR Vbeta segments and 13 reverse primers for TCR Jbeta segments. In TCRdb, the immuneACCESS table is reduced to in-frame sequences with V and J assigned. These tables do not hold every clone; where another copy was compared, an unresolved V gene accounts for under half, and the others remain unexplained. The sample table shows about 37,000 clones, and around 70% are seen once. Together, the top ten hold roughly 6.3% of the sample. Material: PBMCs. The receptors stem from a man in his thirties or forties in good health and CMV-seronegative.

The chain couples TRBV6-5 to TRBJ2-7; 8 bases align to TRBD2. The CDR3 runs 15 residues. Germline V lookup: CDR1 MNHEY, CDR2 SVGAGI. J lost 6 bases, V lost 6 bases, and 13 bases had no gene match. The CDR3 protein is CASSRTPDGRVEQYF. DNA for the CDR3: TGTGCCAGCAGCCGTACCCCGGACGGGAGGGTCGAGCAGTACTTC.

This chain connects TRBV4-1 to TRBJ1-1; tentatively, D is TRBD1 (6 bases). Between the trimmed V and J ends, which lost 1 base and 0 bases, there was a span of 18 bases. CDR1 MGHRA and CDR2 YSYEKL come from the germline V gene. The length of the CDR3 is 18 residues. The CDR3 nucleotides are TGCGCCAGCAGCCAAGTTCCCTGGCAGGGGATTATGAACACTGAAGCTTTCTTT. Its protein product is CASSQVPWQGIMNTEAFF.

DNA of the CDR3: TGTGCCAGTAGTATAGGGAGCGGTGACAATGAGCAGTTCTTC. Amino acid sequence: CASSIGSGDNEQFF. The chain has TRBV19 and TRBJ2-1; D is possibly TRBD2 (5 bases). This CDR3 is 14 amino acids long. V lost 1 base and J lost 5, with 9 bases in between. The germline gives CDR1 LNHDA, CDR2 SQIVND (reference sequence).

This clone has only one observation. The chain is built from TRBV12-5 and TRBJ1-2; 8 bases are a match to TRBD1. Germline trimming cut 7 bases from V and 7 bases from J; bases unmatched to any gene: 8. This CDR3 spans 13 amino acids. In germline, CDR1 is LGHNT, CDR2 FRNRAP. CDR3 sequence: CASALDRASGYTF. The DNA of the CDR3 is TGTGCTAGTGCCCTGGACAGGGCGTCTGGCTACACCTTC.

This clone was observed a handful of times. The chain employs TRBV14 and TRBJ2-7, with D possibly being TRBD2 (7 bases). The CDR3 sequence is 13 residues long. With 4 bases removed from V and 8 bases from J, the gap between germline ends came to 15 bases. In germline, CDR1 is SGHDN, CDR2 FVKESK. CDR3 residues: CASSRGGASKQYF. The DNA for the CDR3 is TGTGCCAGCAGCCGAGGGGGGGCCTCTAAGCAGTACTTC.

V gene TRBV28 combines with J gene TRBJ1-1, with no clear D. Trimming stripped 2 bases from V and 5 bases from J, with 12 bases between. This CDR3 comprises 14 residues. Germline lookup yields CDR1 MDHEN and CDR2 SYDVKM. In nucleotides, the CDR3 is TGTGCCAGCAGTTTAGTGGCAGGCCAAACTGAAGCTTTCTTT. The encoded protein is CASSLVAGQTEAFF.

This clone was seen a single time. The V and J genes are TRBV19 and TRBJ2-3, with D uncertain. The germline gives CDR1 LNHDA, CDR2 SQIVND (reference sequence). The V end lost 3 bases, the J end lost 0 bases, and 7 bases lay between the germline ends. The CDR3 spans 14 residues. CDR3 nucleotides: TGTGCCAGTAGTATGTCCGGGAGCACAGATACGCAGTATTTT. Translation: CASSMSGSTDTQYF.

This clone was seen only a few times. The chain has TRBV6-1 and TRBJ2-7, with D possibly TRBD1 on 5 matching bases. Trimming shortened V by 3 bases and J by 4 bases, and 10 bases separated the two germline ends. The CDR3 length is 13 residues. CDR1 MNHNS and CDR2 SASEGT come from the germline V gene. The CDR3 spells CASSDLGVYEQYF. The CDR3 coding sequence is TGTGCCAGCAGTGATTTAGGGGTTTACGAGCAGTACTTC.

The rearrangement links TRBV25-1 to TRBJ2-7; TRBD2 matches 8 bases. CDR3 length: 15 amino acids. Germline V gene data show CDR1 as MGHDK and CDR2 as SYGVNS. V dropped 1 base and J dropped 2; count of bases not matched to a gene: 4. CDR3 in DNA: TGTGCCAGCAGTGAATGGCAAGCGGGGGCCTACGAGCAGTACTTC. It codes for CASSEWQAGAYEQYF.